This TCR beta chain was found in a study of immune evolution from preneoplasia to lung adenocarcinoma. As to this clone: Its specificity is not known.

Each case's diagnosis was confirmed by two pathologists on H&E. Study-wide findings and caveats: Later-stage lesions appeared to have more T cells, more diversity, less clonality. From normal lung to invasive adenocarcinoma, top clone frequencies appeared to decrease.

Trimming left V 7 bases short and J 4 bases short, with 12 bases between. The V gene's germline CDR1 is SGDLS and CDR2 YYNGEE. This CDR3 is built from 13 residues. Repertoires were generated with immunoSEQ multiplex PCR, while TCRdb's copy carries only in-frame clones and drops some. In the table there are over 5,500 clones, roughly 82% of which are singletons. The V gene is TRBV9, the J gene TRBJ1-3; a weak D match, TRBD1 (6 bases). Sequences were obtained from FFPE lung adenocarcinoma in situ tissue. The receptor was derived from a donor older than 65 with lung adenocarcinoma. DNA for the CDR3: TGTGCCAGCTCGCAGGGGTCCGGAAACACCATATATTTT. This encodes CASSQGSGNTIYF.